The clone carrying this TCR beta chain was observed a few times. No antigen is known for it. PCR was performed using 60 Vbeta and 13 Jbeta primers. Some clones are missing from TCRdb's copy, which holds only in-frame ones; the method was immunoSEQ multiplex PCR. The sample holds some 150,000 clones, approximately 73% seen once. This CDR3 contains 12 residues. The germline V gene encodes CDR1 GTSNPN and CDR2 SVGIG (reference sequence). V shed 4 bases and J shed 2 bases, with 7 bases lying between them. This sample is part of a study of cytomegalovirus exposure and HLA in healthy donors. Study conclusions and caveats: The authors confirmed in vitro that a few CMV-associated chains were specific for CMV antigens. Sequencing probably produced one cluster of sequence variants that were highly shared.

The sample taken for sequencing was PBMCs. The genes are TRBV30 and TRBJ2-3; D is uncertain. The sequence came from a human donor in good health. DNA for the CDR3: TGTGCCTGGAAACGAGTCACAGATACGCAGTATTTT. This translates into CAWKRVTDTQYF.